The source of this T cell receptor beta chain is a study of CD8 T cells in ankylosing spondylitis (dated by TCRdb to about 2017). With respect to the entire study: The study set out to find disease-linked TCR variants by profiling T cell receptor beta repertoires in ankylosing spondylitis patients and healthy donors. Samples of peripheral blood were taken, and for ankylosing spondylitis patients, synovial fluid was collected as well. The full study cohort was made up of 20 to 25 ankylosing spondylitis patients and over 90 healthy donors. The paper as a whole reports these results and caveats: Blood from ankylosing spondylitis patients appeared to be characterized by a TCR beta motif made up of several highly homologous amino acid variants. Some motif variants had previously been reported in the synovial fluid and blood of reactive arthritis patients, which suggests shared mechanisms of disease initiation. According to the report, matched synovial fluid samples from ankylosing spondylitis patients were significantly enriched for the disease-linked clones. The disease-linked clones had a CD8+ phenotype and were found at relatively low frequencies in peripheral blood.

Taken from cysteine to phenylalanine, the CDR3 has 14 residues. Only CDR3 DNA is held: 42 bases, read in frame from base 1. For CDR1 and CDR2, the germline V gene lists SGHRS and YFSETQ. The V end loses 5 bases and the J end loses 2 bases, and a stretch of 11 bases separates them. Turning to this clonotype: Its antigen is currently not known. There are no base qualities to consult, and no much larger clone falls within one base.

Sequencing took place on an Illumina HiSeq 2500. Quantitative 5'-RACE with molecular barcodes was the method used to prepare the TCR beta libraries. The study's own analysis went as follows. A new computational method based on a probabilistic model of VDJ rearrangement was used to identify disease-linked TCR variants. The public reads were reanalyzed by TCRdb: fastp trimming at Q25, MiXCR alignment, in-frame beta chains only. Here each entry gathers all rows of one CDR3 protein and keeps the most common genes and DNA. The V and J calls shown here were made by TCRdb, not taken from the authors' results. Here the sample has approximately 400,000 distinct CDR3 sequences; around 26% occur a single time. The ten biggest clones cover 0.89% of the sample.

The sample taken for sequencing was blood, either unsorted or a sorted T cell fraction (not recorded which). This TCR came from a male donor with ankylosing spondylitis. The rearrangement joined TRBV5-1 to TRBJ1-3; the D gene remains uncertain. The base sequence is TGCGCCAGCAGACTCAGTGGTCCTGGAAACACCATATATTTT. This sequence encodes CASRLSGPGNTIYF.